This record concerns one T cell receptor beta chain sequence. No antigen is known for it. This specimen belongs to a study of cytomegalovirus exposure and HLA in healthy donors. Study-level points and caveats: Beyond CMV serostatus, there was no information to go on about immune exposure. It has been reported that TCR beta sequences accurately predicted the HLA-A and HLA-B alleles of most subjects. When analyzed later, a missense DCLRE1C variant was found to be linked to TCR beta V- and J-gene trimming.

PCR amplification relied on 60 Vbeta primers (plus 13 Jbeta primers). Measured with immunoSEQ multiplex PCR; TCRdb has only the in-frame clones, and not every one. The sample yields some 130,000 clones, 65% to 80% seen once. The CDR3 length is 14 residues. Germline-derived CDR1 and CDR2 are MNHNS and SASEGT. Trimming at V came to 7 bases and at J to 6 bases, leaving 9 bases not matched to a gene. This chain links TRBV6-1 with TRBJ1-2; 9 nucleotides line up with TRBD1. The sequenced sample consisted of PBMCs. The clonotype was recovered from a male donor in good health and CMV-seropositive. The CDR3 bases are TGTGCCAGCAAACCGGGACAGGGATCTAATGGCTACACCTTC. The encoded protein is CASKPGQGSNGYTF.